The present entry profiles one T cell receptor beta chain with its context. This clonotype is considered medium-sized (0.01 to 0.1%). No cognate antigen has been identified for it. No per-base quality is available; no much larger clone lies one base away. The data were taken from a study of read filtering for tumor transcriptome and immune sequencing (dated by TCRdb to about 2020). About the investigation overall: The cohort had around 16 male and more than 12 female patients with a mean age of roughly 66 years, ranging from roughly 45 to 90. Under revised international staging, roughly eight patients fell into R-ISS I, approximately 15 into R-ISS II and more than five into R-ISS III. After DNase treatment, whole-transcriptome libraries were prepared with the TruSeq RNA Access Library Prep Kit. Per sample, about 4.05 to 11 million TCR-region mapped reads were obtained with IR-seq, compared with only about 85 to 1,400 with RNA-seq. Using the same bone marrow samples, the study ran both targeted immune repertoire sequencing and bulk whole-transcriptome sequencing and then compared the TCR repertoires from each method. A main aim was a read-filtering strategy for immune repertoire data, specifically whether clonotypes supported by a single read should be removed.

Beyond this particular receptor, the publication reports: The correlation between IR-seq and RNA-seq shared clonotype proportions rose when single-read clonotypes were removed. In IR-seq, single-read clonotypes were roughly 84% of clonotypes but 3.5% to 4% of total reads; in RNA-seq they were about three quarters of clonotypes and 35% to 55% of reads. Compared with RNA-seq, IR-seq captured clonotypes at much greater depth and more reliably, and a smaller IR-seq throughput was enough to identify most of the shared clonotypes. The sorted CD138-negative fraction was a mixed bone marrow immune population, not purified T cells.

The Immunoverse kit was used to build TCR libraries from roughly 440 ng RNA, with molecular barcoded adaptors covering alpha/delta and beta/gamma chains. TCR library preparation used the same RNA that went into transcriptome sequencing. Sequencing of TCR libraries was carried out on an Illumina HiSeq 4000 with 2 x 150 cycles. Regarding the original processing steps: With MiXCR, TCR reads were aligned to human V, D, J and C references and assembled into CDR3 clonotypes, with quality filtering and error correction included. The tcR package in R was used to analyze clonotype counts and gene usage diversity. For inspection of raw mapping reads, RNA-seq reads were mapped by STAR aligner version 2.5.3a onto GRCh37 of the human genome. To test how sequencing depth affects detected clonotypes, IR-seq fastq files were randomly downsampled with Seqtk 1.3. TCRdb redid the processing of the public reads, applying fastp at Q25 and MiXCR, and retained in-frame beta chains. Rows with a matching CDR3 protein are joined into one entry that keeps the most common DNA and genes. Clone size and V and J calls follow TCRdb, not the original study. This sample comprises 20,000 to 25,000 distinct CDR3 sequences, about 13% of them detected only once. The ten most abundant clones make up 60% to 80% of the sample.

Each patient had bone marrow sampled at the time of active disease. Ficoll-Hypaque density gradient centrifugation was used to isolate bone marrow mononuclear cells. Myeloma plasma cells were removed and CD138-negative cells were collected by negative selection after labeling with CD138 magnetic microbeads on a MACS separator. Flow cytometry with CD138 antibodies on an Attune NxT was used to check how pure the isolated cells were. Total RNA was extracted with TRIzol reagent and quantified with a NanoDrop spectrophotometer. For each patient, the CD138-negative bone marrow sample underwent paired RNA-seq and IR-seq. V gives up 5 bases and J gives up 0 bases, and the segment between their germline ends measures 14 bases. From a lookup of the germline V gene, CDR1 and CDR2 are SGHVS and FNYEAQ. CDR3 length: 15 amino acids, cysteine to phenylalanine. The retained sequence is limited to the CDR3, 45 bases, with the frame set at the first base.

The chain uses TRBV7-6 and TRBJ2-7, with TRBD1 as a weak D call on 5 bases. The clonotype was recovered from a donor aged 40 or over with multiple myeloma. Sequencing input: a population of CD138-negative cells sorted from bone marrow. The sample's cell subset or site, from its label and the paper: bone marrow mononuclear cells depleted of CD138+ plasma/myeloma cells by negative magnetic selection. For the CDR3, the sequence is CASSSEQGDSYEQYF. The DNA sequence reads TGTGCCAGCAGCAGTGAGCAGGGCGACTCCTACGAGCAGTACTTC.